This T cell receptor beta chain came from a study of T cells in localized non-small cell lung cancer. Study-wide points: Clonality peaked in uninvolved adjacent lung rather than tumor.

Clones were read by immunoSEQ multiplex PCR, and TCRdb kept only the in-frame ones, dropping some. The table records tens of thousands of clones, around 87% of them present only once. With regard to this clone: What it binds is unknown.

The material sequenced was PBMCs, taken before any cancer treatment. This TCR was sampled from a man between 35 and 75 years old with stage II lung adenocarcinoma.

As DNA, the CDR3 is TGTGCCAGCAGTTACTCGGTCAGATTGAACACTGAAGCTTTCTTT. It is translated as CASSYSVRLNTEAFF. V and J are TRBV6-5 and TRBJ1-1; D not resolved. In germline, CDR1 is MNHEY, CDR2 SVGAGI. This CDR3 has 15 residues. V was cut by 0 bases and J by 0 bases, with 8 bases left in between.